The present TCR beta chain was sequenced within a study of OX40 agonist ivuxolimab in advanced cancers. Study-wide points: In a subset of nonresponders, normalized T-cell clonal expansion was also low. More expanded clones were found, on average, in CD8+ than in CD4+ T cells. At doses 0.1 to 3.0 mg/kg, CD4+ and CD8+ clones expanded.

Of note for this clone: No antigen is known for it.

Using immunoSEQ multiplex PCR, the repertoire was profiled, and TCRdb retains in-frame clones only, with some absent. The data hold approximately 82,000 clones, with roughly 85% observed a single time. The CDR3 is made up of 14 amino acids. The V end lost 1 base, the J end lost 2 bases, and 9 bases lay between the germline ends. Germline-derived CDR1 and CDR2 are SNHLY and FYNNEI. Blood draws occurred at baseline, cycle 4 day 1, and cycle 7 day 1. The chain recombines TRBV2 with TRBJ2-7, with D unresolved. The source was CD4+ or CD8+ T cells sorted from blood, collected in a trial of the OX40 agonist ivuxolimab. The receptor was isolated from an adult with an advanced solid tumor such as melanoma, head and neck, liver or kidney cancer. The CDR3 sequence: CASSEGSGAYEQYF. The CDR3 DNA reads as TGTGCCAGCAGTGAAGGAAGTGGGGCCTACGAGCAGTACTTC.